This T cell receptor (beta chain) was identified in a study of early T cells in non-severe SARS-CoV-2 infection. Study as a whole: With bulk RNA from unsorted whole blood as input, sequencing yielded unpaired chains.

Unique molecular identifier tags were affixed to discrete cDNA molecules. A single record per CDR3 protein comes from TCRdb applying MiXCR to the 5' RACE reads. The sample yields roughly 61,000 distinct CDR3 sequences, under 10% seen once. The V and J ends lost 7 bases and 2 bases respectively, with 9 bases between them. The CDR3 has 11 amino acids. Germline-derived CDR1 and CDR2 are DFQATT and SNEGSKA (reference sequence). Input material: whole blood. This clonotype originated in an adult who was a healthcare worker with PCR-confirmed SARS-CoV-2 infection or an uninfected control (not recorded which). The chain links TRBV20-1 to TRBJ2-7; D is uncertain. For the CDR3, the DNA is TGCAGTGTTACGACTGCCTACGAGCAGTACTTC. This sequence encodes CSVTTAYEQYF.